Shown below are 7 T cell receptor beta chains from a single sample sequenced in a study of blood T cell repertoires in COVID-19. The protocol was immunoSEQ multiplex PCR, while the TCRdb copy is restricted to in-frame clones and leaves out a portion. This sample has roughly 290,000 clones; 90% occur once, and the top ten carry roughly 1.6%. Input material: PBMCs or T cells enriched from blood (not recorded which). The receptor set was obtained from a young woman with acute COVID-19.

The J gene is TRBJ2-2, the V gene TRBV3-1 (or the pseudogene TRBV3-2); 12 bases map to TRBD2. V lost 10 bases and J lost 5; bases outside the gene matches: 5. Germline CDR1 LGHDT, CDR2 YNNKEL (reference sequence). This CDR3 comprises 14 residues. The CDR3 nucleotides read TGTGCCACCCGGACTAGCGGGATAACCGGGGAGCTGTTTTTT. It encodes CATRTSGITGELFF.

This rearrangement joins TRBV20-1 to TRBJ2-3; D is uncertain. There are 10 residues in the CDR3. Germline CDR1 and CDR2: DFQATT and SNEGSKA (reference sequence). The DNA of the CDR3 is TGCGGTTCGGGTAAAGATACGCAGTATTTT. Translating it yields CGSGKDTQYF.

The J gene is TRBJ2-1, the V gene TRBV20-1, with 13 bases aligning to TRBD2. The CDR3 runs 18 residues. Germline V gene data show CDR1 as DFQATT and CDR2 as SNEGSKA (reference sequence). V was clipped by 3 bases and J by 1 base; unmatched bases: 9. This CDR3 reads CSASGLAGASHSYNEQFF. The CDR3, as DNA: TGCAGTGCTAGTGGACTAGCGGGAGCAAGCCATTCCTACAATGAGCAGTTCTTC.

The chain carries TRBV5-1 and TRBJ2-7, with 7 bases lining up with TRBD1. J gave up 4 bases and V 4 bases, and 2 bases lay outside the gene matches. The CDR3 consists of 12 residues. Germline CDR1 SGHRS, CDR2 YFSETQ. CDR3 region: CASSTDRYEQYF. The CDR3 coding sequence is TGCGCCAGCAGCACGGACAGGTACGAGCAGTACTTC.

The chain couples TRBV10-2 to TRBJ1-2; 8 bases match TRBD1. This CDR3 region has 21 residues. Per germline, CDR1 WSHSY and CDR2 SAAADI. Losses at the gene ends were 2 bases for V and 0 bases for J; bases not matched to a gene: 20. CDR3 amino acids: CASSEVTGAAQIGKTNYGYTF. DNA for the CDR3: TGCGCCAGCAGTGAGGTGACAGGGGCAGCTCAGATTGGAAAGACTAACTATGGCTACACCTTC.

This rearrangement joins TRBV5-1 to TRBJ2-1, with a possible D match to TRBD1 (5 bases). The CDR3 runs to 12 residues. Germline assignment: CDR1 SGHRS and CDR2 YFSETQ. V was clipped by 6 bases and J by 5 bases, with 9 bases between them. The CDR3 nucleotides read TGCGCCAGCATCGACAGAAACAATGAGCAGTTCTTC. Protein product: CASIDRNNEQFF.

This clone appeared once. The chain combines TRBV5-6 with TRBJ2-7, with TRBD2 matching over 7 bases. CDR3 length equals 13 residues. The J segment lost 6 bases and the V segment lost 3 bases, leaving 6 bases of the junction unmatched. Germline V gene sequence: CDR1 SGHDT, CDR2 YYEEEE. Here the CDR3 DNA reads TGTGCCAGCAGCTACCTGCTAGCGGTCGAGCAGTACTTC. As protein: CASSYLLAVEQYF.